The entry that follows covers one T cell receptor beta chain sequence. The length of the CDR3 is 15 residues. Germline V gene data show CDR1 as MNHEY and CDR2 as SMNVEV (reference sequence). J lost 7 bases, V lost 5 bases, and 10 bases had no gene match. This sample stems from a study of blood T cell repertoires in COVID-19. Looking at the study overall: The United States, Italy and Spain provided the acute and convalescent COVID-19 samples. PBMCs, B-cell-depleted T cells, or T cells were the source of the cDNA or gDNA that made up the material.

As originally analysed: The authors estimated nucleated cell counts from reference gene primer amplification. Data came from immunoSEQ multiplex PCR; TCRdb stores just in-frame clones and leaves some out. From that table come the V and J calls and clone size; the DNA was used to work out D and trimming. The data hold approximately 26,000 clones, with 80% to 95% observed a single time. The chain carries TRBV27 and TRBJ2-2; 7 bases map to TRBD1. The sequence was collected from a human donor in a cohort sampled during active COVID-19. The specimen sequenced was peripheral blood. DNA for the CDR3: TGTGCCAGCAGTACCAGGACAGGTTCTAACGGGGAGCTGTTTTTT. It translates to CASSTRTGSNGELFF.